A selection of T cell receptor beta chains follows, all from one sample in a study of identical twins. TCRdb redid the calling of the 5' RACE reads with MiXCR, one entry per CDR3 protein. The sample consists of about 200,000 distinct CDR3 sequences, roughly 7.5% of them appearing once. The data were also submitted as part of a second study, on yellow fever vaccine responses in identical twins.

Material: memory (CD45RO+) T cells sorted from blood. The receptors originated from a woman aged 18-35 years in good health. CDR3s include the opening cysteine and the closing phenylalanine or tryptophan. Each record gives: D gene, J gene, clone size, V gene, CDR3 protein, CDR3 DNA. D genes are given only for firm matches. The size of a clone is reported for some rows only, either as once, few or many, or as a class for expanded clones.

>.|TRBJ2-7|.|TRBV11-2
CASRRVGGVSGEQYF
TGTGCCAGCAGACGTGTAGGGGGGGTATCGGGGGAGCAGTACTTC
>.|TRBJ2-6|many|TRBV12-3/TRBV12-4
CASRGPLGLSGANVLTF
TGTGCCAGCAGGGGACCTCTGGGACTCTCTGGGGCCAACGTCCTGACTTTC
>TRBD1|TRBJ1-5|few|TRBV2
CASTRQGALGSNQPQHF
TGTGCCAGCACCCGACAGGGGGCTTTGGGCAGCAATCAGCCCCAGCATTTT
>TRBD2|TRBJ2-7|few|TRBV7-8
CASSSKREFLYEQYF
TGTGCCAGCAGCTCCAAGCGGGAGTTCCTCTACGAGCAGTACTTC
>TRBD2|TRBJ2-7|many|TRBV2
CASKVAGGPTYEQYF
TGTGCCAGCAAGGTGGCGGGAGGACCTACCTACGAGCAGTACTTC
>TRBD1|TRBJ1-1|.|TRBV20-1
CSAIRDSRNTEAFF
TGCAGTGCTATCCGGGACAGTCGGAACACTGAAGCTTTCTTT
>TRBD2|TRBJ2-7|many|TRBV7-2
CASSLGLAGVNEQYF
TGTGCCAGCAGCTTAGGACTAGCGGGAGTAAACGAGCAGTACTTC
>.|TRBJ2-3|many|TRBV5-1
CASSLERTDTQYF
TGCGCCAGCAGCTTGGAACGCACAGATACGCAGTATTTT
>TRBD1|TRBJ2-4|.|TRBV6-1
CASSLTGTGWGTKNIQYF
TGTGCCAGCAGTCTCACCGGGACAGGGTGGGGAACCAAAAACATTCAGTACTTC
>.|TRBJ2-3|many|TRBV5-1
CASSLSDITDTQYF
TGCGCCAGCAGCTTGTCAGATATTACAGATACGCAGTATTTT
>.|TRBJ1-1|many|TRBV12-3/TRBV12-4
CASSFSEGTEAFF
TGTGCCAGCAGTTTCTCTGAGGGGACTGAAGCTTTCTTT
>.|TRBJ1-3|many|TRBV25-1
CASGSYSGNTIYF
TGTGCCAGCGGAAGCTACTCTGGAAACACCATATATTTT
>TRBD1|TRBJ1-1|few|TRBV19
CASSMGQGVRTEAFF
TGTGCCAGTAGTATGGGACAGGGGGTTCGAACTGAAGCTTTCTTT
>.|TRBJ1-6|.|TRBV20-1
CSARGGRRDRSPLHF
TGCAGTGCTAGAGGGGGCAGAAGGGATCGCTCACCCCTCCACTTT
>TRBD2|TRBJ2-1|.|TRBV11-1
CASSLDVLAGVQVFHEQFF
TGTGCCAGCAGCTTAGACGTGTTGGCGGGAGTTCAGGTATTCCATGAGCAGTTCTTC
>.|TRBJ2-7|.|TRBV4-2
CASSRALGENEQYF
TGTGCCAGCAGCCGAGCCTTGGGGGAGAACGAGCAGTACTTC
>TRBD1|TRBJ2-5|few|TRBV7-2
CASSQDRGETQYF
TGTGCCAGCAGCCAGGACAGGGGAGAGACCCAGTACTTC
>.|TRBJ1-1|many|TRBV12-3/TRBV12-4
CASSLKGMNTEAFF
TGTGCCAGCAGTTTAAAAGGCATGAACACTGAAGCTTTCTTT
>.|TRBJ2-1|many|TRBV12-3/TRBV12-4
CASSLVASQADEQFF
TGTGCCAGCAGTTTAGTGGCCTCACAGGCGGATGAGCAGTTCTTC
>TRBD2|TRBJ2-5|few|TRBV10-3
CAVGGLAGQETQYF
TGTGCCGTCGGAGGACTAGCGGGGCAAGAGACCCAGTACTTC
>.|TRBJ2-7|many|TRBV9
CASSPLLEATYEQYF
TGTGCCAGCAGCCCCTTACTAGAGGCAACCTACGAGCAGTACTTC
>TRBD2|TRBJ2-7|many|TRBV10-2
CASTAGGSSYEQYF
TGCGCCAGTACAGCGGGAGGAAGCTCCTACGAGCAGTACTTC
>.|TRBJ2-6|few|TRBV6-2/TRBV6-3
CASHNGGPGANVLTF
TGTGCCAGCCATAACGGGGGGCCTGGGGCCAACGTCCTGACTTTC
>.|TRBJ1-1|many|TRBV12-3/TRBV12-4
CASSPGNTEAFF
TGTGCCAGCAGTCCGGGGAACACTGAAGCTTTCTTT
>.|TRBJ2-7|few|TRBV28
CASSFSRGATYEQYF
TGTGCCAGCAGTTTTTCCAGGGGTGCGACCTACGAGCAGTACTTC
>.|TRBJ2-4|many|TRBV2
CASSEVGNLNIQYF
TGTGCCAGCAGTGAAGTCGGGAATCTTAACATTCAGTACTTC
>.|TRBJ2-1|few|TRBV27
CASSNDASSYNEQFF
TGTGCCAGCAGTAATGACGCGTCGTCCTACAATGAGCAGTTCTTC
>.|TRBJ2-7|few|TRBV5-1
CASSANPGRSYEQYF
TGCGCCAGCAGCGCTAACCCGGGACGAAGCTACGAGCAGTACTTC
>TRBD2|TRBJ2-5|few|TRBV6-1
CASSPFRDYAETQYF
TGTGCCAGCAGTCCTTTCCGGGACTACGCGGAGACCCAGTACTTC
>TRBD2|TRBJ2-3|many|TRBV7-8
CASSLGGGADTQYF
TGTGCCAGCAGCTTAGGGGGGGGGGCAGATACGCAGTATTTT
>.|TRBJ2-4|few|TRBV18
CASSPSATIQYF
TGTGCCAGCTCACCGTCGGCGACCATTCAGTACTTC
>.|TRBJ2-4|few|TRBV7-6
CASSPDTSPLAKNIQYF
TGTGCCAGCAGCCCCGATACTAGTCCCCTGGCCAAAAACATTCAGTACTTC
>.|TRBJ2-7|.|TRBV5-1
CASSSTSGATYEQYF
TGCGCCAGCAGCAGCACTAGTGGGGCTACCTACGAGCAGTACTTC
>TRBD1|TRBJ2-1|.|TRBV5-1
CASSQPRTGGRGEQFF
TGCGCCAGCAGCCAACCTAGGACAGGGGGCCGGGGTGAGCAGTTCTTC
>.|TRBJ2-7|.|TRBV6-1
CASRVQGYSYEQYF
TGTGCCAGCAGGGTACAGGGATACTCCTACGAGCAGTACTTC